Following are 10 T cell receptor beta chains from one sample sequenced in a study of Graves' ophthalmopathy and Graves' hyperthyroidism. CDR3 regions of TCR beta were amplified from RNA transcripts. The library came from an HTBI-primed first-round RT-PCR and a second-round multiplex PCR. TCRdb re-called the multiplex PCR reads through MiXCR, storing one row per CDR3 protein. The data hold approximately 150,000 distinct CDR3 sequences, with approximately 40% observed a single time. Sequencing was performed on peripheral blood. The receptors shown here come from a man between 25 and 39 years old with Graves' ophthalmopathy.

The V call is TRBV6-1, the J call TRBJ1-5; TRBD1 agrees at 9 bases. The CDR3 sequence is 14 residues long. The junction had 3 bases not matched to a gene; V was cut back by 7 bases and J by 2 bases. Germline V gene data show CDR1 as MNHNS and CDR2 as SASEGT. CDR3 nucleotides: TGTGCCAGCACCAGGACAGGGGGCAATCAGCCCCAGCATTTT. It specifies CASTRTGGNQPQHF.

This clonotype has a count of ten or more. This may be a read error, as it is one base from a much larger clone. J is TRBJ1-1 and V is TRBV20-1; unclear D gene. Germline V gene lookup returns CDR1 DFQATT and CDR2 SNEGSKA (reference sequence). The CDR3 runs to 12 residues. The CDR3 protein is CSARLLNTGAFF. CDR3 bases: TGCAGTGCTAGGTTACTGAACACTGGAGCTTTCTTT.

The chain combines TRBV11-2 with TRBJ1-3; maybe TRBD1 (6 bases). Trimming took off 7 bases at V and 0 bases at J, with 7 bases between the two ends. There are 13 residues in the CDR3. From germline, CDR1 is SGHAT and CDR2 FQNNGV. In DNA form, the CDR3 reads TGTGCCAGCACAGGGGCCTCTGGAAACACCATATATTTT. This gives the protein CASTGASGNTIYF.

This clonotype showed up many times. The J gene is TRBJ1-5, the V gene TRBV2; D is perhaps TRBD1 (6 bases). The germline V and J ends were trimmed by 7 bases and 8 bases, with 18 bases remaining between them. CDR1 is SNHLY and CDR2 is FYNNEI in the germline V gene. The CDR3 sequence is 14 residues long. The CDR3 protein is CASNTGQGTKPQHF. The CDR3 nucleotides read TGTGCCAGCAACACAGGGCAGGGGACGAAGCCCCAGCATTTT.

The sample holds many counts of this clonotype. This chain uses TRBV19 with TRBJ2-7; the match to TRBD2 covers 8 bases. Germline V gene sequence: CDR1 LNHDA, CDR2 SQIVND (reference sequence). Unmatched junction bases numbered 4, after V lost 3 bases and J lost 0 bases. CDR3 size: 15 residues. Here the CDR3 DNA reads TGTGCCAGTAGTATTACCAGCGGGAGCTCCTACGAGCAGTACTTC. This encodes CASSITSGSSYEQYF.

This clonotype was observed many times. The J gene is TRBJ1-2, the V gene TRBV3-1; a possible D gene is TRBD1 (6 bases). Looked up from germline, CDR1 is LGHDT and CDR2 is YNNKEL (reference sequence). The CDR3 is 14 residues long. V was pared by 3 bases and J by 3 bases, with 11 bases between. CDR3 in DNA: TGTGCCAGCAGCCAGTGGGGGCAGGACTATGGCTACACCTTC. It encodes CASSQWGQDYGYTF.

The rearrangement joins TRBV19 to TRBJ2-7, with TRBD1 identical over 9 bases. This CDR3 has 13 amino acids. Germline V gene sequence: CDR1 LNHDA, CDR2 SQIVND (reference sequence). V lost 4 bases to trimming and J lost 5 bases; unmatched junction nucleotides: 3. Here the CDR3 reads CASSTTGGDEQYF. The CDR3 nucleotides are TGTGCCAGTAGTACAACAGGGGGCGACGAGCAGTACTTC. The whole variable domain, filled in from reference TRBV19 and TRBJ2-7, reads DGGITQSPKYLFRKEGQNVTLSCEQNLNHDAMYWYRQDPGQGLRLIYYSQIVNDFQKGDIAEGYSVSREKKESFPLTVTSAQKNPTAFYLCASSTTGGDEQYFGPGTRLTVT.

This clonotype showed up many times. CDR3 residues: CASSSAGDTEAFF. CDR3 in DNA: TGTGCCAGCAGCTCCGCCGGCGACACTGAAGCTTTCTTT. The rearrangement links TRBV7-9 to TRBJ1-1; D is unclear. The germline V gene has CDR1 SEHNR and CDR2 FQNEAQ (reference sequence). Between the trimmed V and J ends, which lost 4 bases and 3 bases, there was a span of 9 bases. This CDR3 comprises 13 residues.

The genes are TRBV7-3 and TRBJ1-5; D perhaps matches TRBD1 (5 bases). This CDR3 spans 17 amino acids. Germline V gives CDR1 SGHTA, CDR2 FQGTGA. V was pared by 5 bases and J by 3 bases, with 20 bases between. In nucleotides, the CDR3 is TGTGCCAGCAGCCCTCACGTACTGACAGTGTTCAATCAGCCCCAGCATTTT. This gives the protein CASSPHVLTVFNQPQHF.

Many counts were recorded for this clonotype. The chain carries TRBV4-3 and TRBJ1-5; 9 nucleotides align to TRBD1. Per the germline V gene, CDR1 is LGHNA and CDR2 is YSLEER. CDR3 length: 18 amino acids. Unmatched junction bases numbered 6, after V lost 0 bases and J lost 0 bases. CDR3 DNA: TGCGCCAGCAGCCAAGACCTGACAGGGGGGAATAGCAATCAGCCCCAGCATTTT. Its protein is CASSQDLTGGNSNQPQHF.